The 30 T cell receptor beta chains reported below all come from one sample, sequenced in a study of OX40 agonist ivuxolimab in advanced cancers. Measured with immunoSEQ multiplex PCR; TCRdb has only the in-frame clones, and not every one. There are 65,000 to 80,000 clones in the sample; under 85% occur only once, and 0.45% to 0.65% lies in the top ten. Source: CD4+ or CD8+ T cells sorted from blood, taken in a trial of the OX40 agonist ivuxolimab. These receptors came from an adult with an advanced solid tumor such as melanoma, head and neck, liver or kidney cancer.

The gene calls are TRBV7-9 and TRBJ1-1; no clear D. The CDR3 has 13 amino acids. V lost 4 bases and J lost 10, with 16 bases in between. Per the germline V gene, CDR1 is SEHNR and CDR2 is FQNEAQ (reference sequence). CDR3 in amino acids: CASSSNGFTRAFF. CDR3 in DNA: TGTGCCAGCAGCTCGAACGGATTTACCCGAGCTTTCTTT.

This chain connects TRBV18 to TRBJ2-3; D possibly matches TRBD1 or TRBD2 (6 bases each). The CDR3 totals 16 residues. Per the germline V gene, CDR1 is KGHSH and CDR2 is LQKENI. Trimming left V 3 bases short and J 2 bases short, with 15 bases between. The CDR3 spells CASSPLVGGLTDTQYF. DNA of the CDR3: TGTGCCAGCTCACCTTTGGTGGGGGGCCTCACAGATACGCAGTATTTT.

This clone showed up just a few times. The rearrangement links TRBV7-6 to TRBJ1-3; 7 nucleotides line up with TRBD1. V dropped 1 base and J dropped 0; count of bases not matched to a gene: 6. Per germline, CDR1 SGHVS and CDR2 FNYEAQ. The CDR3 has 17 amino acids. CDR3 loop: CASSLGPTGISGNTIYF. The CDR3 nucleotides read TGTGCCAGCAGCTTAGGCCCGACAGGGATCTCTGGAAACACCATATATTTT.

The chain carries TRBV14 and TRBJ2-7, with 12 positions matching TRBD1. CDR3 length: 17 amino acids. Germline loops: CDR1 SGHDN, CDR2 FVKESK. J lost 7 bases, V lost 3 bases, and 13 bases had no gene match. The CDR3 DNA sequence: TGTGCCAGCAGCCAGGAGACAGGGACAGGGGGCCGAGGGGAGCAGTACTTC. The encoded protein is CASSQETGTGGRGEQYF.

Only one count was recorded for this clone. The V and J genes are TRBV5-1 and TRBJ2-3, with 14 bases that match TRBD2. Per germline, CDR1 SGHRS and CDR2 YFSETQ. The CDR3 is 17 amino acids. After removal of 2 bases from V and 7 bases from J, the junction contained 9 bases not matched to a gene. Here the CDR3 DNA reads TGCGCCAGCAGCTTTGGGACTAGCGGGAGTTTCGGGAATACGCAGTATTTT. This sequence encodes CASSFGTSGSFGNTQYF.

This chain joins TRBV28 and TRBJ1-2; 10 nucleotides agree with TRBD1. CDR1 and CDR2 from the germline V gene are MDHEN and SYDVKM. This CDR3 is built from 14 residues. Trimming at V came to 5 bases and at J to 4 bases, leaving 4 bases not matched to a gene. This CDR3 is CASSPGTGVYGYTF. The CDR3 bases are TGTGCCAGCAGTCCGGGGACAGGGGTCTATGGCTACACCTTC.

The chain couples TRBV11-1 to TRBJ2-1; no clear D. Germline loops: CDR1 SGHAT, CDR2 FQDESV (reference sequence). The CDR3 extends over 14 amino acids. Trimming shortened V by 1 base and J by 4 bases, and 8 bases separated the two germline ends. CDR3 nucleotide sequence: TGTGCCAGCAGCTTAGGACCTGAGTACAATGAGCAGTTCTTC. It translates to CASSLGPEYNEQFF.

This clone was seen only a few times. The J gene is TRBJ1-5, the V gene TRBV27, with D possibly matching TRBD1 (6 bases). Between the trimmed V and J ends, which lost 5 bases and 4 bases, there was a span of 15 bases. The CDR3 runs 15 residues. Germline CDR1 MNHEY, CDR2 SMNVEV (reference sequence). The chain's CDR3 is CASSRTDRLNQPQHF. As DNA, the CDR3 is TGTGCCAGCAGTAGAACAGACAGGCTTAATCAGCCCCAGCATTTT.

V and J are TRBV28 and TRBJ2-7, with a tentative D call TRBD2 (7 bases). V lost 7 bases and J 4 bases, leaving 17 bases between the germline ends. Germline CDR1 and CDR2: MDHEN and SYDVKM. The CDR3 sequence is 14 residues long. CDR3 bases: TGTGCCAGCACAAGTAGGGGGGGCTTATACGAGCAGTACTTC. This codes for CASTSRGGLYEQYF. Supplemented by reference TRBV28 and TRBJ2-7, the full variable domain reads DVKVTQSSRYLVKRTGEKVFLECVQDMDHENMFWYRQDPGLGLRLIYFSYDVKMKEKGDIPEGYSVSREKKERFSLILESASTNQTSMYLCASTSRGGLYEQYFGPGTRLTVT.

The V call is TRBV11-2, the J call TRBJ2-1, with 7 nucleotides matching TRBD2. J gave up 4 bases and V 1 base, and 4 bases lay outside the gene matches. Germline-derived CDR1 and CDR2 are SGHAT and FQNNGV. The CDR3 runs to 15 residues. CDR3 protein: CASSLGGGPYNEQFF. CDR3 DNA: TGTGCCAGCAGCTTAGGCGGGGGTCCTTACAATGAGCAGTTCTTC.

The rearrangement uses TRBV7-3 and TRBJ2-3, with D unclear. Germline lookup yields CDR1 SGHTA and CDR2 FQGTGA. Trimming pared 3 bases from V and 3 bases from J, leaving 7 bases between. This CDR3 comprises 13 residues. Here the CDR3 DNA reads TGTGCCAGCAGCTTTATAGGGACAGATACGCAGTATTTT. It specifies CASSFIGTDTQYF.

CDR3 in DNA: TGTGCCAGCAGTGGTGAACGCTCAGAGCCCCAGCATTTT. It encodes CASSGERSEPQHF. The chain links TRBV2 to TRBJ1-5; D is unresolved. The CDR3 length is 13 residues. The V end was cut by 4 bases, the J end by 8 bases, with 12 bases between. Germline V gene sequence: CDR1 SNHLY, CDR2 FYNNEI.

The chain joins TRBV7-9 to TRBJ2-7; 8 positions match TRBD1. After removal of 5 bases from V and 2 bases from J, the junction contained 8 bases not matched to a gene. Germline V gives CDR1 SEHNR, CDR2 FQNEAQ (reference sequence). The CDR3 contains 15 residues. DNA of the CDR3: TGTGCCAGCAGCCCAGACCGACAGGGGACCTACGAGCAGTACTTC. Translating it yields CASSPDRQGTYEQYF.

The V call is TRBV7-2, the J call TRBJ2-5; the D gene could be TRBD1 or TRBD2 (6 bases each). Trimming cost V 0 bases and J 5 bases, with 16 bases left between them. This CDR3 comprises 16 residues. CDR1 is SGHTA, CDR2 FQGNSA, per germline. The CDR3 loop reads CASSLASQLGGETQYF. CDR3 DNA sequence: TGTGCCAGCAGCTTAGCGTCCCAGTTGGGGGGCGAGACCCAGTACTTC.

The chain combines TRBV6-1 with TRBJ1-2; D is uncertain. V gave up 6 bases and J gave up 7 bases, with 9 bases separating them. The germline CDR1 and CDR2 sequences are MNHNS and SASEGT. The CDR3 spans 11 residues. CDR3 region: CASSQDVGYTF. CDR3 bases: TGTGCCAGCAGCCAGGACGTTGGCTACACCTTC.

The V gene is TRBV20-1, the J gene TRBJ2-1, with unresolved D. Germline V gene data show CDR1 as DFQATT and CDR2 as SNEGSKA (reference sequence). Trimming took off 5 bases at V and 4 bases at J, with 3 bases between the two ends. The length of the CDR3 is 10 residues. The CDR3, as DNA: TGCAGTGCTTTTTACAATGAGCAGTTCTTC. Translated, it gives CSAFYNEQFF.

This chain uses TRBV9 with TRBJ1-2; possible D gene TRBD1, 5 bases. Trimming left V 3 bases short and J 5 bases short, with 14 bases between. Per germline, CDR1 SGDLS and CDR2 YYNGEE. CDR3 length equals 14 residues. DNA for the CDR3: TGTGCCAGCAGCGCACAGACAGATTTTTATGGCTACACCTTC. Translation gives CASSAQTDFYGYTF.

Regarding this clone: The identical CDR3 is also encoded by other nucleotide sequences in the sample. V gene TRBV5-6 combines with J gene TRBJ2-7; D might be TRBD2 (5 bases). Germline V gene lookup returns CDR1 SGHDT and CDR2 YYEEEE. This CDR3 has 13 amino acids. With 4 bases removed from V and 0 bases from J, the gap between germline ends came to 8 bases. The CDR3 DNA reads as TGTGCCAGCAGCGGGAGACTCTCCTACGAGCAGTACTTC. Amino acids: CASSGRLSYEQYF. Full variable domain (missing parts from reference TRBV5-6 and TRBJ2-7): DAGVTQSPTHLIKTRGQQVTLRCSPKSGHDTVSWYQQALGQGPQFIFQYYEEEERQRGNFPDRFSGHQFPNYSSELNVNALLLGDSALYLCASSGRLSYEQYFGPGTRLTVT.

The J gene is TRBJ2-7, the V gene TRBV27, with D perhaps matching TRBD2 (6 bases). Germline values: CDR1 MNHEY, CDR2 SMNVEV (reference sequence). The CDR3 totals 13 residues. Trimming shortened V by 5 bases and J by 6 bases, and 14 bases separated the two germline ends. The CDR3 DNA follows: TGTGCCAGCAGTCTCTTTGGGGGAGGCGAGCAGTACTTC. This codes for CASSLFGGGEQYF.

The genes are TRBV7-8 and TRBJ1-1, with D tentatively TRBD1 (6 bases). The ends were cut back, 2 bases at V and 0 bases at J, with 22 bases in the middle. CDR1 and CDR2 from the germline V gene are SGHVS and FQNEAQ. The CDR3 length is 19 residues. As DNA, the CDR3 is TGTGCCAGCAGCTTAATCGGGACAAAGACTACACAGATGAACACTGAAGCTTTCTTT. Translation: CASSLIGTKTTQMNTEAFF.

Remarks on this clone: One end of the junction is discordant with germline, which a read error may explain. The chain carries TRBV7-7 and TRBJ2-2; D is undetermined. Germline-derived CDR1 and CDR2 are SSHAT and FNYEAQ (reference sequence). This CDR3 is built from 13 residues. The CDR3 DNA reads as TGTGCTAGCAGCTTAGATAGGCCCGGGGAGCTGTTTTTT. Translation gives CASSLDRPGELFF.

The chain links TRBV7-9 to TRBJ2-7; 8 nucleotides align to TRBD1. Germline CDR1 SEHNR, CDR2 FQNEAQ (reference sequence). Trimming removed 3 bases from V and 0 bases from J; junction bases left unmatched: 4. This CDR3 is 15 amino acids long. In DNA form, the CDR3 reads TGTGCCAGCAGCTTTAACAGGGGGAGCTCCTACGAGCAGTACTTC. It codes for CASSFNRGSSYEQYF.

A single count supports this clone. The gene calls are TRBV27 and TRBJ2-5; 7 bases agree with TRBD1. Per the germline V gene, CDR1 is MNHEY and CDR2 is SMNVEV (reference sequence). This CDR3 is 16 amino acids long. After removal of 3 bases from V and 5 bases from J, the junction contained 12 bases not matched to a gene. The CDR3 sequence: CASSFGRAGGEETQYF. Here the CDR3 DNA reads TGTGCCAGCAGTTTTGGGCGGGCAGGGGGTGAGGAGACCCAGTACTTC.

This clone was seen once. This chain joins TRBV9 and TRBJ1-2; 7 nucleotides line up with TRBD1. V was pared by 0 bases and J by 1 base, with 3 bases of the junction left unmatched. The CDR3 loop spans 15 amino acids. Germline lookup yields CDR1 SGDLS and CDR2 YYNGEE. CDR3 sequence (DNA): TGTGCCAGCAGCGTAGGAGACAGGGATAACTATGGCTACACCTTC. This translates into CASSVGDRDNYGYTF.

The chain joins TRBV11-3 to TRBJ2-1; D is ambiguous. The CDR3 extends over 17 amino acids. Trimming took 2 bases from V and 0 from J, leaving 14 bases between them. From germline, CDR1 is SGHNT and CDR2 YENEEA. The CDR3 DNA follows: TGTGCCAGCAGCTTAACCCCGACGATTAGCTCCTACAATGAGCAGTTCTTC. Its protein is CASSLTPTISSYNEQFF.

This clone was detected once. The rearrangement joins TRBV25-1 to TRBJ2-3; D not resolved. The CDR3 loop spans 14 amino acids. Germline V CDR1 and CDR2: MGHDK, SYGVNS. The V end lost 6 bases, the J end lost 0 bases, and 10 bases lay between the germline ends. CDR3 residues: CASSVGGSTDTQYF. The CDR3 coding sequence is TGTGCCAGCAGCGTCGGTGGCAGCACAGATACGCAGTATTTT.

The chain couples TRBV6-1 to TRBJ1-6, with D perhaps TRBD1 (5 bases). Germline-derived CDR1 and CDR2 are MNHNS and SASEGT. The CDR3 covers 15 residues. Trimming removed 7 bases at V and 7 bases at J, with 17 bases between. CDR3 DNA sequence: TGTGCCAGCAATCTCTACGGGGCCGGGAATTCACCCCTCCACTTT. It specifies CASNLYGAGNSPLHF.

The chain recombines TRBV7-2 with TRBJ1-1; 8 bases align to TRBD1. This CDR3 has 14 amino acids. Trimming removed 3 bases from V and 4 bases from J; junction bases left unmatched: 4. Germline V gives CDR1 SGHTA, CDR2 FQGNSA. The CDR3 reads CASSFPTGGTEAFF. The CDR3 nucleotides are TGTGCCAGCAGCTTTCCAACAGGGGGCACTGAAGCTTTCTTT.

V and J are TRBV6-5 and TRBJ2-7, with 9 nucleotides matching TRBD2. There are 14 residues in the CDR3. Trimming took 11 bases from V and 3 from J; bases not matched to a gene: 11. Germline V gene sequence: CDR1 MNHEY, CDR2 SVGAGI. This chain's CDR3 is CACEPGLALYEQYF. CDR3 in DNA: TGTGCCTGCGAGCCGGGACTAGCCCTCTACGAGCAGTACTTC.

The rearrangement links TRBV4-1 to TRBJ2-4; 9 bases align to TRBD2. V lost 0 bases to trimming and J lost 0 bases; unmatched junction nucleotides: 18. CDR1 and CDR2 from the germline V gene are MGHRA and YSYEKL. CDR3 length equals 22 residues. CDR3 in DNA: TGCGCCAGCAGCCAAGAAGCCTTTAGCAGGACTAGCGCAACGCTAGCCAAAAACATTCAGTACTTC. Translation gives CASSQEAFSRTSATLAKNIQYF.